This T cell receptor beta chain was found in a study of T-cell reconstitution after alpha-beta-depleted transplantation in children. Findings and caveats of the study: By one year post-transplant, T-cell counts and diversity largely arose from T cells that were newly produced.

Preparation of the TCRbeta library was carried out with unique molecular identifiers. Each CDR3 protein is one row after TCRdb ran MiXCR on the PCR reads. This sample has 300,000 to 400,000 distinct CDR3 sequences, with around 25% found just once. This clonotype was picked up a small number of times. Antigen: not known. V lost 0 bases, J lost 4 bases, and 6 bases lay in between. The CDR3 runs to 12 residues. Germline CDR1 and CDR2: DFQATT and SNEGSKA (reference sequence). This TCR derives from a male patient aged 10 to 17 who had a stem cell transplant for acute lymphoblastic leukemia, so the T cells may come from the graft donor. The chain uses TRBV20-1 and TRBJ1-1, with unresolved D. The source was PBMCs, mostly from graft donor cells, collected 180 days after TCRalphabeta/CD19-depleted stem cell transplant. The CDR3 sequence is CSARDPFTEAFF. CDR3 bases: TGCAGTGCTAGAGATCCCTTCACTGAAGCTTTCTTT.